Sequencing of this T cell receptor (beta chain) was carried out in a study of identifying expanded T cells in peripheral blood. Method: immunoSEQ multiplex PCR; TCRdb's copy keeps in-frame clones and lacks some. The table records under 100,000 clones, 80% to 90% of them present only once. This receptor was taken from a person aged 18 to 75 in good health. Specimen: blood.

The CDR3, as DNA: TGCAGCGGAGGGACCGGGACAGGTGGCGAGCAGTACTTC. Translating gives CSGGTGTGGEQYF. This chain connects TRBV29-1 to TRBJ2-7; 8 bases are shared with TRBD1. J was trimmed by 6 bases and V by 7 bases; bases with no gene match: 11. The V gene's germline CDR1 is SQVTM and CDR2 ANQGSEA. This CDR3 comprises 13 residues.